A single sample gave rise to the 7 T cell receptor beta chains below, sequenced in a study of blood T cell repertoires in COVID-19. TCRdb keeps only in-frame clones here, not all; method: immunoSEQ multiplex PCR. The data show some 340,000 clones, roughly 85% seen once. The sequenced material came from peripheral blood. The source is a woman between 18 and 29 years old with acute or convalescent COVID-19.

This clone was recorded only once. This sequence joins TRBV7-2 and TRBJ1-2; TRBD1 is a possible D gene (6 bases). Germline loops: CDR1 SGHTA, CDR2 FQGNSA. V lost 6 bases, J lost 8 bases, and 16 bases lay in between. This CDR3 has 13 residues. The CDR3 sequence: CASSPTGGEGYTF. The DNA for the CDR3 is TGTGCCAGCAGTCCGACAGGCGGCGAGGGCTACACCTTC.

This chain connects TRBV6-6 to TRBJ1-2; a possible D gene is TRBD1 (6 bases). Trimming shortened V by 5 bases and J by 7 bases, and 20 bases separated the two germline ends. Germline CDR1 reads MNHNY; CDR2 reads SVGAGI (reference sequence). This CDR3 contains 15 residues. CDR3 nucleotide sequence: TGTGCCAGCAGTCAACTTGGTGGGGGCGCGGGTGGCTACACCTTC. It encodes CASSQLGGGAGGYTF.

The gene calls are TRBV21-1 and TRBJ2-7; TRBD2 reflects the table's D call only, with no check against the DNA. TRBV21-1 is a documented pseudogene. The CDR3 is 14 residues long. CDR3 protein: CAILSSRLDHEQYF. The CDR3 bases are TGTGCCATTCTTTCAAGTCGACTGGATCACGAGCAGTACTTC.

The rearrangement uses TRBV5-1 and TRBJ1-2; 7 bases are shared with TRBD1. This CDR3 has 14 amino acids. V shed 0 bases and J 6 bases; nucleotides not matched to a gene: 5. Germline V lookup: CDR1 SGHRS, CDR2 YFSETQ. DNA for the CDR3: TGCGCCAGCAGCTTGGGAGGGGGCGAAAATGGCTACACCTTC. Its protein product is CASSLGGGENGYTF.

This chain uses TRBV19 with TRBJ1-5; 11 nucleotides agree with TRBD1. The CDR3 totals 17 residues. The V gene end was trimmed by 5 bases and the J gene end by 0 bases; junction bases not matched to a gene: 6. Germline V gene sequence: CDR1 LNHDA, CDR2 SQIVND (reference sequence). CDR3: CASSLGQGARSNQPQHF. The CDR3 DNA reads as TGTGCCAGTAGTTTAGGACAGGGGGCGCGTAGCAATCAGCCCCAGCATTTT.

The rearrangement uses TRBV30 and TRBJ1-4; a weak D match, TRBD1 (5 bases). Germline V gene sequence: CDR1 GTSNPN, CDR2 SVGIG (reference sequence). The CDR3 is made up of 13 amino acids. V was clipped by 3 bases and J by 4 bases, with 9 bases between them. In DNA, the CDR3 is TGTGCCTGGAGCGTGGGGCTTAATGAAAAACTGTTTTTT. Residues: CAWSVGLNEKLFF.

In its sample, this clone was seen a few times. The V and J genes are TRBV4-1 and TRBJ1-2; perhaps TRBD1 as D (6 bases). Germline lookup yields CDR1 MGHRA and CDR2 YSYEKL. Trimming removed 1 base at V and 5 bases at J, with 11 bases between. The CDR3 extends over 14 amino acids. As DNA, the CDR3 is TGCGCCAGCAGCCAAGCCGGGACACATTATGGCTACACCTTC. This encodes CASSQAGTHYGYTF.